The 3 T cell receptor beta chains listed next were all sequenced from one sample in a study of identical twins. TCRdb fed the 5' RACE reads into MiXCR, producing one record per CDR3 protein. This sample has 350,000 to 400,000 distinct CDR3 sequences, with about 9% found just once. Specimen: naive T cells sorted from blood. The receptors shown here come from a woman aged 45-59 years in good health.

The genes are TRBV5-6 and TRBJ2-1; 9 bases agree with TRBD2. Germline lookup yields CDR1 SGHDT and CDR2 YYEEEE. J gave up 8 bases and V 4 bases, and 4 bases lay outside the gene matches. The CDR3 has 13 amino acids. This CDR3 is CASSQGLAYEQFF. Here the CDR3 DNA reads TGTGCCAGCAGCCAGGGACTAGCCTATGAGCAGTTCTTC.

In this sample, this clonotype turned up many times. V and J are TRBV12-3 or TRBV12-4 and TRBJ2-1; TRBD1 might be the D (5 bases). The CDR3 consists of 16 residues. V lost 0 bases, J lost 2 bases, and 11 bases lay in between. The CDR3 loop is CASSLAPAGTYNEQFF. In nucleotides, the CDR3 is TGTGCCAGCAGTTTAGCGCCTGCAGGGACCTACAATGAGCAGTTCTTC.

V usage is TRBV28 and J usage is TRBJ1-5; D call uncertain. CDR3 length equals 15 residues. V gave up 2 bases and J gave up 5 bases, with 13 bases separating them. Germline CDR1 is MDHEN and CDR2 is SYDVKM. The CDR3 protein is CASSLESLVHQPQHF. The DNA for the CDR3 is TGTGCCAGCAGTTTAGAGAGTCTGGTGCATCAGCCCCAGCATTTT.